The 31 T cell receptor beta chains presented below share a single source sample, sequenced in a study of cytomegalovirus exposure and HLA in healthy donors (dated by TCRdb to between 2016 and 2019). Libraries were made using the immunoSEQ multiplex PCR assay. A mixture of 60 forward primers for TCR Vbeta segments and 13 reverse primers for TCR Jbeta segments was used in the multiplex PCR. In its TCRdb copy, this immuneACCESS table keeps in-frame sequences only and misses some clones. Where compared with another copy, unresolved V genes explain less than half of these, and the others have no known cause. A total of about 100,000 clones appear in this sample, 75% of them only once. Roughly an eighth of the sample belongs to the ten largest clones. Sequenced input: PBMCs. These receptors all stem from a male donor in good health and CMV-seropositive.

The chain recombines TRBV5-6 with TRBJ1-2; D not certain. This CDR3 is 15 amino acids long. Trimming stripped 0 bases from V and 8 bases from J, with 17 bases between. The germline CDR1 and CDR2 sequences are SGHDT and YYEEEE. The CDR3, as DNA: TGTGCCAGCAGCTTGGTGCGGGGATACTATGGGGGCTACACCTTC. This gives the protein CASSLVRGYYGGYTF.

V is TRBV1 and J is TRBJ1-2; the listed D gene, TRBD1, was not tested against the DNA. TRBV1 is designated a pseudogene. The CDR3 is 15 residues long. CDR3 residues: CTSSQVPGGKNGYTF. In nucleotides, the CDR3 is TGCACCAGCAGCCAAGTCCCAGGGGGAAAGAATGGCTACACCTTC.

This chain joins TRBV6-6 and TRBJ2-3; maybe TRBD2 (5 bases). Trimming removed 6 bases from V and 1 base from J, with 14 bases in between. This CDR3 spans 15 amino acids. Per germline, CDR1 MNHNY and CDR2 SVGAGI (reference sequence). The CDR3 nucleotides are TGTGCCAGCAGACAGAGCGGCGAGGGCACAGATACGCAGTATTTT. Its translation: CASRQSGEGTDTQYF.

The chain has TRBV4-1 and TRBJ1-5; the match to TRBD1 covers 8 bases. Trimming cost V 3 bases and J 5 bases; bases outside gene matches: 9. This CDR3 is 16 amino acids long. The germline V gene has CDR1 MGHRA and CDR2 YSYEKL. The CDR3: CASSQESDRGYQPQHF. For the CDR3, the DNA is TGCGCCAGCAGCCAGGAATCTGACAGGGGTTATCAGCCCCAGCATTTT.

The rearrangement links TRBV19 to TRBJ1-5; TRBD1 is a possible D gene (6 bases). This CDR3 region has 16 residues. Germline CDR1 LNHDA, CDR2 SQIVND (reference sequence). Trimming took 5 bases from V and 4 from J, leaving 18 bases between them. The CDR3 bases are TGTGCCAGTAGTCCCTGGGAGGGGGTAATAAATCAGCCCCAGCATTTT. Amino acid sequence: CASSPWEGVINQPQHF. Complete variable domain (other parts from reference TRBV19 and TRBJ1-5): DGGITQSPKYLFRKEGQNVTLSCEQNLNHDAMYWYRQDPGQGLRLIYYSQIVNDFQKGDIAEGYSVSREKKESFPLTVTSAQKNPTAFYLCASSPWEGVINQPQHFGDGTRLSIL.

V usage is TRBV4-1 and J usage is TRBJ2-3; TRBD2 matches 10 bases. The V and J ends lost 1 base and 1 base, in that order; junction bases with no gene match: 5. From germline, CDR1 is MGHRA and CDR2 YSYEKL. The CDR3 contains 17 residues. CDR3 in DNA: TGCGCCAGCAGCCAAGGCCTCCTAGCGGGGGGCACAGATACGCAGTATTTT. Its translation is CASSQGLLAGGTDTQYF.

The V call is TRBV2, the J call TRBJ2-3; D gene uncertain. V lost 3 bases, J lost 3 bases, and 4 bases lay in between. Germline V gene data show CDR1 as SNHLY and CDR2 as FYNNEI. The CDR3 is made up of 12 amino acids. The CDR3 loop is CASSERTDTQYF. CDR3 DNA: TGTGCCAGCAGTGAGAGGACAGATACGCAGTATTTT.

This chain joins TRBV11-3 and TRBJ1-2, with D possibly TRBD1 on 5 matching bases. V was clipped by 5 bases and J by 7 bases, with 17 bases between them. This CDR3 is 14 amino acids long. Germline V gives CDR1 SGHNT, CDR2 YENEEA. DNA of the CDR3: TGTGCCAGCAGCAGGGTCGGGGGTAAGCGTGGCTACACCTTC. Its translation is CASSRVGGKRGYTF. The variable domain in full, with the rest retrieved from reference TRBV11-3 and TRBJ1-2, is EAGVVQSPRYKIIEKKQPVAFWCNPISGHNTLYWYLQNLGQGPELLIRYENEEAVDDSQLPKDRFSAERLKGVDSTLKIQPAELGDSAVYLCASSRVGGKRGYTFGSGTRLTVV.

This sequence joins TRBV30 and TRBJ2-5; 10 bases map to TRBD2. The J segment lost 3 bases and the V segment lost 0 bases, leaving 10 bases of the junction unmatched. The germline V gene has CDR1 GTSNPN and CDR2 SVGIG (reference sequence). This CDR3 contains 17 residues. The CDR3 DNA sequence: TGTGCCTGGAGTGTACTGGGGTTTGGGACTAGCGAAGAGACCCAGTACTTC. Its translation is CAWSVLGFGTSEETQYF.

This clone was seen more than once but under ten times. The V gene is TRBV29-1, the J gene TRBJ2-3; 7 bases agree with TRBD2. The length of the CDR3 is 15 residues. The junction had 7 bases not matched to a gene; V was cut back by 2 bases and J by 2 bases. The V gene's germline CDR1 is SQVTM and CDR2 ANQGSEA. The CDR3, as DNA: TGCAGCGTTGAACTCCCAGCGGGGCCCACAGATACGCAGTATTTT. It codes for CSVELPAGPTDTQYF.

This chain uses TRBV10-1 with TRBJ2-5; D is perhaps TRBD1 (6 bases). Germline V gene data show CDR1 as WNHNN and CDR2 as SYGVQD (reference sequence). There are 14 residues in the CDR3. Trimming pared 4 bases from V and 7 bases from J, leaving 16 bases between. The CDR3 DNA reads TGCGCCAGCAGTGCCACAGGGCCCTCCGGGACCCAGTACTTC. Protein: CASSATGPSGTQYF.

V and J are TRBV7-9 and TRBJ1-2, with 8 bases matching TRBD1. Losses at the gene ends were 5 bases for V and 2 bases for J; bases not matched to a gene: 4. The germline gives CDR1 SEHNR, CDR2 FQNEAQ (reference sequence). The CDR3 runs 14 residues. DNA of the CDR3: TGTGCCAGCAGCCCCTGGACAGGGAACTATGGCTACACCTTC. The encoded protein is CASSPWTGNYGYTF. Complete variable domain (other parts from reference TRBV7-9 and TRBJ1-2): DTGVSQNPRHKITKRGQNVTFRCDPISEHNRLYWYRQTLGQGPEFLTYFQNEAQLEKSRLLSDRFSAERPKGSFSTLEIQRTEQGDSAMYLCASSPWTGNYGYTFGSGTRLTVV.

The rearrangement uses TRBV5-4 and TRBJ2-3; 14 bases are shared with TRBD2. The V gene's germline CDR1 is SGHNT and CDR2 YYREEE (reference sequence). Germline trimming cut 1 base from V and 6 bases from J; bases unmatched to any gene: 4. The CDR3 loop spans 16 amino acids. The CDR3 sequence: CASSLNRLAGGDTQYF. In DNA form, the CDR3 reads TGTGCCAGCAGCTTGAACAGACTAGCGGGGGGGGATACGCAGTATTTT. The full variable domain, with the rest looked up from reference TRBV5-4 and TRBJ2-3, is ETGVTQSPTHLIKTRGQQVTLRCSSQSGHNTVSWYQQALGQGPQFIFQYYREEENGRGNFPPRFSGLQFPNYSSELNVNALELDDSALYLCASSLNRLAGGDTQYFGPGTRLTVL.

This chain connects TRBV9 to TRBJ1-6, with 8 nucleotides matching TRBD1. After removal of 0 bases from V and 8 bases from J, the junction contained 7 bases not matched to a gene. The V gene's germline CDR1 is SGDLS and CDR2 YYNGEE. The CDR3 runs to 16 residues. CDR3 region: CASSVEGQVLDSPLHF. The CDR3 bases are TGTGCCAGCAGCGTAGAGGGACAGGTACTAGATTCACCCCTCCACTTT.

V is TRBV27 and J is TRBJ1-2; perhaps TRBD1 as D (6 bases). The germline V gene encodes CDR1 MNHEY and CDR2 SMNVEV (reference sequence). V was cut by 6 bases and J by 7 bases, with 18 bases left in between. The CDR3 consists of 14 residues. The CDR3 spells CASRPLTTGFGYTF. DNA for the CDR3: TGTGCCAGCAGGCCCCTCACTACAGGGTTTGGCTACACCTTC.

The V gene is TRBV13, the J gene TRBJ1-3; possibly TRBD1 for D (6 bases). V was cut by 6 bases and J by 1 base, with 10 bases left in between. The CDR3 has 14 amino acids. Germline CDR1 is PRHDT and CDR2 is FYEKMQ (reference sequence). In nucleotides, the CDR3 is TGTGCCAGCAGTTCCCAGGGGTCTGGAAACACCATATATTTT. Its translation is CASSSQGSGNTIYF.

The gene calls are TRBV5-4 and TRBJ2-2; 10 bases are a match to TRBD2. The V gene's germline CDR1 is SGHNT and CDR2 YYREEE (reference sequence). The CDR3 is 17 residues long. Trimming at V came to 4 bases and at J to 4 bases, leaving 10 bases not matched to a gene. CDR3 bases: TGTGCCAGCAGCACCAAGGCTAGCGGGGGCTTCACCGGGGAGCTGTTTTTT. As protein: CASSTKASGGFTGELFF.

The chain links TRBV5-8 to TRBJ1-5; D gene uncertain. In germline, CDR1 is SGHTS, CDR2 YDEGEE. Trimming pared 0 bases from V and 6 bases from J, leaving 13 bases between. The CDR3 is 15 amino acids. The CDR3 nucleotides read TGTGCCAGCAGCTTGGCCGGCGGAGGTGGTCAGCCCCAGCATTTT. It encodes CASSLAGGGGQPQHF.

The V call is TRBV19, the J call TRBJ2-5, with TRBD2 matching over 9 bases. Germline CDR1 and CDR2: LNHDA and SQIVND (reference sequence). Trimming cost V 6 bases and J 5 bases; bases outside gene matches: 13. The length of the CDR3 is 16 residues. CDR3 DNA: TGTGCCAGTAGCGATAATAAACTAGCGGGTAGGGAGACCCAGTACTTC. Its translation is CASSDNKLAGRETQYF. Drawing the rest from reference TRBV19 and TRBJ2-5, the complete variable domain is DGGITQSPKYLFRKEGQNVTLSCEQNLNHDAMYWYRQDPGQGLRLIYYSQIVNDFQKGDIAEGYSVSREKKESFPLTVTSAQKNPTAFYLCASSDNKLAGRETQYFGPGTRLLVL.

The V and J genes are TRBV5-6 and TRBJ1-1, with D possibly being TRBD1 (6 bases). This CDR3 spans 14 amino acids. Looked up from germline, CDR1 is SGHDT and CDR2 is YYEEEE. Trimming took 3 bases from V and 1 from J, leaving 10 bases between them. The DNA for the CDR3 is TGTGCCAGCAGCTCGGGACACTGGAACACTGAAGCTTTCTTT. Translation: CASSSGHWNTEAFF.

The chain carries TRBV5-1 and TRBJ1-1, with no clear D. V dropped 0 bases and J dropped 5 bases, with 8 bases sitting between them. This CDR3 region has 13 residues. Germline values: CDR1 SGHRS, CDR2 YFSETQ. The CDR3 DNA sequence: TGCGCCAGCAGCTTGGGGCCGGGGACTGAAGCTTTCTTT. Translating it yields CASSLGPGTEAFF.

J is TRBJ2-3 and V is TRBV4-3; 7 nucleotides match TRBD1. The V gene's germline CDR1 is LGHNA and CDR2 YSLEER. The trim removed 0 bases at V and 1 base at J, leaving 4 bases unmatched. The CDR3 is made up of 16 amino acids. The CDR3 here is CASSQDWDSGTDTQYF. The CDR3 DNA sequence: TGCGCCAGCAGCCAAGATTGGGACAGTGGCACAGATACGCAGTATTTT.

This clone has just one count. The V and J genes are TRBV7-9 and TRBJ1-4; perhaps TRBD1 as D (5 bases). This CDR3 comprises 13 residues. CDR1 and CDR2 from the germline V gene are SEHNR and FQNEAQ (reference sequence). Trimming took 1 base from V and 8 from J, leaving 8 bases between them. CDR3 protein: CASSLGGGEKLFF. CDR3 nucleotides: TGTGCCAGCAGCTTAGGCGGGGGGGAAAAACTGTTTTTT.

A few counts support this clone. Additional DNA sequences in this sample encode the identical CDR3. The chain is built from TRBV5-1 and TRBJ1-5; the D gene is possibly TRBD1 (5 bases). Trimming left V 4 bases short and J 2 bases short, with 10 bases between. The CDR3 totals 14 residues. The V gene's germline CDR1 is SGHRS and CDR2 YFSETQ. In nucleotides, the CDR3 is TGCGCCAGCAGCCCGCGGGGGGGCAATCAGCCCCAGCATTTT. Amino acid sequence: CASSPRGGNQPQHF.

This clone was counted a few times. The V gene is TRBV11-3, the J gene TRBJ2-7, with 8 bases aligning to TRBD2. The length of the CDR3 is 14 residues. Germline V gives CDR1 SGHNT, CDR2 YENEEA. The junction had 8 bases not matched to a gene; V was cut back by 4 bases and J by 6 bases. In DNA, the CDR3 is TGTGCCAGCAGCTCCCTGGCGGGGGGTCGCGAGCAGTACTTC. Translated: CASSSLAGGREQYF.

Written as DNA, the CDR3 is TGTGCCAGCAGTTACGATTTTCAGGGTAACACTGAAGCTTTCTTT. This encodes CASSYDFQGNTEAFF. This chain joins TRBV6-6 and TRBJ1-1; the D gene is possibly TRBD1 (5 bases). This CDR3 contains 15 residues. Deletions cut 2 bases from V and 2 bases from J, with 12 bases between. Germline CDR1 MNHNY, CDR2 SVGAGI (reference sequence).

The V gene is TRBV12-5, the J gene TRBJ2-3, with D perhaps matching TRBD2 (5 bases). This CDR3 has 13 amino acids. V was pared by 5 bases and J by 3 bases, with 9 bases between. Germline CDR1 LGHNT, CDR2 FRNRAP. The CDR3 is CASGRGRTDTQYF. Here the CDR3 DNA reads TGTGCTAGTGGTCGGGGTCGGACAGATACGCAGTATTTT.

The chain uses TRBV10-3 and TRBJ1-4; no reliable D call. The germline V and J ends were trimmed by 0 bases and 7 bases, with 6 bases remaining between them. The CDR3 has 13 amino acids. Germline CDR1 and CDR2: ENHRY and SYGVKD. This CDR3 reads CAISESEGEKLFF. Written as DNA, the CDR3 is TGTGCCATCAGTGAGTCGGAGGGTGAAAAACTGTTTTTT.

The chain recombines TRBV6-5 with TRBJ2-3; 8 bases agree with TRBD1. CDR3 length: 15 amino acids. Germline V gene sequence: CDR1 MNHEY, CDR2 SVGAGI. The V and J ends lost 6 bases and 1 base, in that order; junction bases with no gene match: 6. The CDR3: CASRRGQGGTDTQYF. The DNA of the CDR3 is TGTGCCAGCAGGCGCGGACAGGGCGGCACAGATACGCAGTATTTT.

A single count supports this clone. This rearrangement joins TRBV5-6 to TRBJ1-4, with a weak D call TRBD1 (5 bases). V was shortened by 0 bases and J by 2 bases, with 8 bases between the two germline ends. The CDR3 sequence is 15 residues long. CDR1 SGHDT and CDR2 YYEEEE come from the germline V gene. The CDR3 DNA reads TGTGCCAGCAGCTTGGTGGGGCGCACTAATGAAAAACTGTTTTTT. As protein: CASSLVGRTNEKLFF.

The chain carries TRBV5-6 and TRBJ2-5, with 8 bases fitting TRBD1. Germline CDR1 SGHDT, CDR2 YYEEEE. The CDR3 is 12 amino acids. The V segment lost 5 bases and the J segment 6 bases; nucleotides outside the gene matches: 3. The CDR3 is CASRRTGKTQYF. The CDR3 nucleotides are TGTGCCAGCAGAAGGACAGGGAAGACCCAGTACTTC. Complete variable domain (other parts from reference TRBV5-6 and TRBJ2-5): DAGVTQSPTHLIKTRGQQVTLRCSPKSGHDTVSWYQQALGQGPQFIFQYYEEEERQRGNFPDRFSGHQFPNYSSELNVNALLLGDSALYLCASRRTGKTQYFGPGTRLLVL.